A single sample gave rise to the 31 T cell receptor beta chains below, sequenced in a study of Graves' ophthalmopathy and Graves' hyperthyroidism (dated by TCRdb to between 2017 and 2018). The instrument was an Illumina HiSeq 2000. For repertoire sequencing, TCR beta CDR3 regions were amplified from RNA transcripts. HTBI primers and the Qiagen OneStep RT-PCR kit were used in a first-round RT-PCR, which was followed by a second-round multiplex PCR, size selection and purification. Using fastp at Q25 and MiXCR, TCRdb reprocessed the public reads and kept productive beta chains. Merged by CDR3 protein, the rows form single entries marked with the most common genes and DNA. The sample includes some 350,000 distinct CDR3 sequences, with roughly a sixth observed a single time. The top ten constitute 2% to 3% of the sample. The sequencing sample was made of peripheral blood. The receptors here all came from an adult woman with stable Graves' hyperthyroidism.

This clonotype occurred many times. This chain uses TRBV12-3 or TRBV12-4 with TRBJ2-7; no clear D gene. The CDR3 is 12 residues long. Trimming left V 6 bases short and J 7 bases short, with 13 bases between. The CDR3 coding sequence is TGTGCCAGCAGCCGCAACTCGCGGGAGCAGTACTTC. It yields the protein CASSRNSREQYF.

This clonotype was recorded at least ten times. The V and J genes are TRBV11-2 and TRBJ2-5; D is perhaps TRBD2 (6 bases). This CDR3 is built from 15 residues. In germline, CDR1 is SGHAT, CDR2 FQNNGV. V was trimmed by 2 bases and J by 3 bases, leaving 13 bases between them. DNA of the CDR3: TGTGCCAGCAGCTTAAATGGGCGGGAAAAAGAGACCCAGTACTTC. Its protein product is CASSLNGREKETQYF.

This clonotype was found many times. V and J are TRBV6-1 and TRBJ1-1; D not resolved. Germline values: CDR1 MNHNS, CDR2 SASEGT. The CDR3 has 14 residues. The ends were cut back, 3 bases at V and 0 bases at J, with 8 bases in the middle. DNA for the CDR3: TGTGCCAGCAGTGAGACCTATATGAACACTGAAGCTTTCTTT. Residues: CASSETYMNTEAFF.

This clonotype was picked up many times. The chain carries TRBV5-1 and TRBJ1-6; D unresolved. The CDR3 extends over 15 amino acids. With 7 bases removed from V and 4 bases from J, the gap between germline ends came to 15 bases. Per germline, CDR1 SGHRS and CDR2 YFSETQ. DNA of the CDR3: TGCGCCAGCTCGTTTGGAGCTACTTATAATTCACCCCTCCACTTT. The encoded protein is CASSFGATYNSPLHF.

This clonotype was counted ten times or more. This rearrangement joins TRBV6-1 to TRBJ1-2, with TRBD1 matching 9 bases. There are 13 residues in the CDR3. Germline V lookup: CDR1 MNHNS, CDR2 SASEGT. The V gene end was trimmed by 8 bases and the J gene end by 6 bases; junction bases not matched to a gene: 7. The CDR3 coding sequence is TGTGCCAGCGGCCGCCGGGACAGGGATGGCTACACCTTC. Translation: CASGRRDRDGYTF.

This clonotype has a count of ten or more. The chain carries TRBV28 and TRBJ2-5, with 7 positions matching TRBD1. Germline CDR1 is MDHEN and CDR2 is SYDVKM. The CDR3 consists of 15 residues. J gave up 5 bases and V 6 bases, and 12 bases lay outside the gene matches. The CDR3 loop reads CASRGRTGRRETQYF. DNA of the CDR3: TGTGCCAGCAGGGGACGGACAGGTCGACGCGAGACCCAGTACTTC.

This clonotype showed up just a few times. This chain connects TRBV29-1 to TRBJ1-5; D gene ambiguous. This CDR3 comprises 13 residues. Germline assignment: CDR1 SQVTM and CDR2 ANQGSEA. V gave up 5 bases and J gave up 6 bases, with 14 bases separating them. The CDR3 coding sequence is TGCAGCGTTATTTTGGGTCGCGGTCAGCCCCAGCATTTT. Translating it yields CSVILGRGQPQHF.

In its sample, this clonotype was seen many times. V gene TRBV27 combines with J gene TRBJ2-7; 7 bases map to TRBD1. Germline CDR1 MNHEY, CDR2 SMNVEV (reference sequence). With 3 bases clipped from V and 3 bases from J, the junction kept 2 bases outside the gene matches. The CDR3 sequence is 13 residues long. The CDR3 DNA sequence: TGTGCCAGCAGTTTTTGGGACAGCTACGAGCAGTACTTC. Amino acids: CASSFWDSYEQYF.

This clonotype appeared many times. The gene calls are TRBV2 and TRBJ2-7, with 7 bases lining up with TRBD1. J was trimmed by 5 bases and V by 4 bases; bases with no gene match: 8. The CDR3 consists of 14 residues. Germline CDR1 SNHLY, CDR2 FYNNEI. The CDR3 region is CASSVTGLTNEQYF. Written as DNA, the CDR3 is TGTGCCAGCAGTGTGACAGGGCTAACGAACGAGCAGTACTTC.

This clonotype showed up many times. The V call is TRBV29-1, the J call TRBJ1-1; a possible D gene is TRBD1 (5 bases). V was clipped by 4 bases and J by 4 bases, with 10 bases between them. The V gene's germline CDR1 is SQVTM and CDR2 ANQGSEA. The CDR3 extends over 12 amino acids. DNA of the CDR3: TGCAGCGTTGGACCGGGGCTCACTGAAGCTTTCTTT. This sequence encodes CSVGPGLTEAFF.

This clonotype was counted once. V is TRBV19 and J is TRBJ2-6; TRBD1 might be the D (5 bases). CDR1 and CDR2 from the germline V gene are LNHDA and SQIVND (reference sequence). V lost 6 bases to trimming and J lost 0 bases, with 18 bases between them. There are 18 residues in the CDR3. In nucleotides, the CDR3 is TGTGCCAGTAGAGGTTCGAAGGGGCCCCCCTCTGGGGCCAACGTCCTGACTTTC. This encodes CASRGSKGPPSGANVLTF.

This clonotype was counted at least ten times. A far bigger clonotype differs at one base, so this is likely a read error. J is TRBJ1-2 and V is TRBV12-3 or TRBV12-4, with 8 bases lining up with TRBD1. The CDR3 has 13 amino acids. The CDR3 DNA follows: TGTGCCAGCAGTTCCGGACAGGGCTATGGCCACACCTTC. This gives the protein CASSSGQGYGHTF.

This clonotype was detected many times. The rearrangement links TRBV6-2 or TRBV6-3 to TRBJ2-7, with 11 positions matching TRBD2. Per the germline V gene, CDR1 is MNHEY and CDR2 is SVGEGT. This CDR3 comprises 15 residues. J lost 3 bases, V lost 5 bases, and 6 bases had no gene match. The CDR3 protein is CASSTIAGGRYEQYF. The CDR3 DNA reads as TGTGCCAGCAGTACGATAGCGGGAGGGCGCTACGAGCAGTACTTC.

This clonotype was seen ten or more times. The rearrangement uses TRBV6-2 or TRBV6-3 and TRBJ2-7, with TRBD1 as a possible D gene (6 bases). The CDR3 consists of 13 residues. The V end lost 4 bases, the J end lost 2 bases, and 9 bases lay between the germline ends. CDR1 and CDR2 (germline): MNHEY, SVGEGT. The CDR3: CASSWTEPYEQYF. As DNA, the CDR3 is TGTGCCAGCAGTTGGACAGAACCCTACGAGCAGTACTTC.

This clonotype appeared many times. The chain links TRBV28 to TRBJ2-2; D ambiguous. Germline V gene sequence: CDR1 MDHEN, CDR2 SYDVKM. V was shortened by 3 bases and J by 4 bases, with 9 bases between the two germline ends. The CDR3 is 14 amino acids. This CDR3 is CASSFSPSTGELFF. CDR3 bases: TGTGCCAGCAGTTTTAGTCCCTCCACCGGGGAGCTGTTTTTT.

This clonotype was seen many times. The chain is built from TRBV6-4 and TRBJ2-5; D unclear. Germline CDR1 reads MRHNA; CDR2 reads SNTAGT. The V end lost 0 bases, the J end lost 1 base, and 6 bases lay between the germline ends. The CDR3 is 14 amino acids. The DNA of the CDR3 is TGTGCCAGCAGTGACTCTACAGCCCAAGAGACCCAGTACTTC. It is translated as CASSDSTAQETQYF.

V usage is TRBV29-1 and J usage is TRBJ2-2; perhaps TRBD1 as D (7 bases). The V gene lost 6 bases and the J gene lost 0 bases, with 17 bases spanning the gap. The germline CDR1 and CDR2 sequences are SQVTM and ANQGSEA. This CDR3 spans 16 amino acids. This chain's CDR3 is CSVKGGGGTNTGELFF. CDR3 in DNA: TGCAGCGTCAAAGGGGGCGGAGGGACGAACACCGGGGAGCTGTTTTTT.

At least ten counts were recorded for this clonotype. J is TRBJ2-7 and V is TRBV20-1; TRBD2 agrees at 7 bases. The CDR3 sequence is 13 residues long. Germline loops: CDR1 DFQATT, CDR2 SNEGSKA (reference sequence). The J segment lost 2 bases and the V segment lost 6 bases, leaving 7 bases of the junction unmatched. The CDR3 DNA sequence: TGCAGTGCCATACTAGCGTATCCCTACGAGCAGTACTTC. Protein: CSAILAYPYEQYF.

This clonotype was seen many times. The chain has TRBV6-1 and TRBJ1-5, with 7 bases lining up with TRBD1. Trimming removed 4 bases from V and 4 bases from J; junction bases left unmatched: 4. The CDR3 consists of 14 residues. The germline V gene encodes CDR1 MNHNS and CDR2 SASEGT. CDR3 sequence reads: CASSVDRANQPQHF. In DNA form, the CDR3 reads TGTGCCAGCAGTGTTGACAGGGCGAATCAGCCCCAGCATTTT.

This chain connects TRBV24-1 to TRBJ1-1; TRBD1 aligns across 8 bases. The CDR3 covers 14 residues. CDR1 KGHDR and CDR2 SFDVKD come from the germline V gene. The V and J ends lost 5 bases and 4 bases, in that order; junction bases with no gene match: 5. CDR3: CATSGTGMTTEAFF. DNA for the CDR3: TGTGCCACCAGTGGGACAGGGATGACCACTGAAGCTTTCTTT.

This clonotype has a count of ten or more. The rearrangement uses TRBV11-2 and TRBJ1-3, with TRBD1 identical over 7 bases. V dropped 4 bases and J dropped 3; count of bases not matched to a gene: 3. The CDR3 length is 14 residues. The germline V gene has CDR1 SGHAT and CDR2 FQNNGV. In DNA, the CDR3 is TGTGCCAGCAGCTCCCGGGACAGTGGAAACACCATATATTTT. It is translated as CASSSRDSGNTIYF.

V and J are TRBV11-2 and TRBJ1-1, with D perhaps TRBD1 (5 bases). CDR3 length equals 15 residues. V lost 6 bases, J lost 0 bases, and 14 bases lay in between. The germline V gene encodes CDR1 SGHAT and CDR2 FQNNGV. In nucleotides, the CDR3 is TGTGCCAGCAGTGCCCCGGGACCAATGAACACTGAAGCTTTCTTT. Protein product: CASSAPGPMNTEAFF. Drawing the rest from reference TRBV11-2 and TRBJ1-1, the complete variable domain is EAGVAQSPRYKIIEKRQSVAFWCNPISGHATLYWYQQILGQGPKLLIQFQNNGVVDDSQLPKDRFSAERLKGVDSTLKIQPAKLEDSAVYLCASSAPGPMNTEAFFGQGTRLTVV.

This clonotype was observed a few times. The rearrangement joins TRBV12-3 or TRBV12-4 to TRBJ2-3; no clear D gene. The CDR3 totals 13 residues. V lost 5 bases and J lost 8, with 14 bases in between. CDR3: CASSKPTSTTQYF. CDR3 nucleotide sequence: TGTGCCAGCAGTAAACCTACCTCGACTACGCAGTATTTT.

This clonotype has ten or more counts. The chain joins TRBV24-1 to TRBJ2-7; D is perhaps TRBD1 (6 bases). This CDR3 region has 18 residues. V lost 4 bases and J lost 0, with 21 bases in between. From germline, CDR1 is KGHDR and CDR2 SFDVKD. CDR3 residues: CATSDPRGSAKSSYEQYF. The DNA for the CDR3 is TGTGCCACCAGTGACCCCAGGGGTAGCGCCAAGAGCTCCTACGAGCAGTACTTC.

This clonotype has ten or more counts. The J gene is TRBJ1-5, the V gene TRBV6-1, with D tentatively TRBD1 (5 bases). Germline-derived CDR1 and CDR2 are MNHNS and SASEGT. The CDR3 is made up of 15 amino acids. The V end lost 6 bases, the J end lost 7 bases, and 19 bases lay between the germline ends. The CDR3 is CASSKMGGKDQPQHF. CDR3 DNA: TGTGCCAGCAGCAAAATGGGGGGAAAGGACCAGCCCCAGCATTTT.

This clonotype was recorded at least ten times. The V call is TRBV13, the J call TRBJ1-2; the match to TRBD1 covers 7 bases. Germline trimming cut 5 bases from V and 3 bases from J; bases unmatched to any gene: 27. This CDR3 is built from 21 residues. Germline values: CDR1 PRHDT, CDR2 FYEKMQ (reference sequence). The CDR3: CASSPDRVSFSPHAVYYGYTF. Here the CDR3 DNA reads TGTGCCAGCAGCCCTGACAGGGTTAGCTTCAGTCCGCACGCCGTCTACTATGGCTACACCTTC. Complete variable domain (other parts from reference TRBV13 and TRBJ1-2): AAGVIQSPRHLIKEKRETATLKCYPIPRHDTVYWYQQGPGQDPQFLISFYEKMQSDKGSIPDRFSAQQFSDYHSELNMSSLELGDSALYFCASSPDRVSFSPHAVYYGYTFGSGTRLTVV.

The rearrangement uses TRBV7-9 and TRBJ2-1, with 9 nucleotides matching TRBD2. The germline CDR1 and CDR2 sequences are SEHNR and FQNEAQ (reference sequence). CDR3 length equals 15 residues. The V and J ends lost 5 bases and 7 bases, in that order; junction bases with no gene match: 9. The CDR3 region is CASSPRAGGRNEQFF. The CDR3 nucleotides read TGTGCCAGCAGCCCCCGAGCGGGAGGTCGAAATGAGCAGTTCTTC.

Ten or more counts support this clonotype. As DNA, the CDR3 is TGTGCCATCAGTGACCCGGTTGGCGCGGGAAGAAGGAACACCGGGGAGCTGTTTTTT. Translation gives CAISDPVGAGRRNTGELFF. The rearrangement uses TRBV10-3 and TRBJ2-2, with a tentative D call TRBD2 (6 bases). The CDR3 spans 19 residues. CDR1 is ENHRY and CDR2 is SYGVKD in the germline V gene. Trimming left V 3 bases short and J 1 base short, with 21 bases between.

This clonotype was counted ten times or more. The chain joins TRBV12-3 or TRBV12-4 to TRBJ2-5; 10 nucleotides line up with TRBD2. V shed 5 bases and J 2 bases; nucleotides not matched to a gene: 8. The CDR3 is 16 residues long. The CDR3 is CASSPRTSGGQETQYF. The CDR3 coding sequence is TGTGCCAGCAGTCCCAGGACTAGCGGAGGACAAGAGACCCAGTACTTC.

This clonotype was counted ten times or more. V and J are TRBV19 and TRBJ1-1; 9 bases align to TRBD1. V shed 5 bases and J 4 bases; nucleotides not matched to a gene: 11. The CDR3 contains 16 residues. Germline CDR1 and CDR2: LNHDA and SQIVND (reference sequence). As DNA, the CDR3 is TGTGCCAGTAGTTCACCGGGACAGGGTTGGGGCACTGAAGCTTTCTTT. Translated: CASSSPGQGWGTEAFF.

Ten or more counts support this clonotype. The chain uses TRBV6-5 and TRBJ1-1; TRBD1 might be the D (5 bases). The V gene lost 0 bases and the J gene lost 11 bases, with 16 bases spanning the gap. The CDR3 covers 14 residues. The germline V gene encodes CDR1 MNHEY and CDR2 SVGAGI. Here the CDR3 DNA reads TGTGCCAGCAGTTACTCCAGGACTGGGGGAATGGCTTTCTTT. Protein: CASSYSRTGGMAFF.